The text below deals with one T cell receptor (beta chain). The data derive from a study of T-cell memory formation after mild COVID-19. Amplification by 5'RACE using constant-segment primers produced TCR alpha and TCR beta cDNA libraries that carried sample barcodes and UMIs. In TCRdb, the 5' RACE reads were re-called with MiXCR into one record per CDR3 protein. The data show approximately 490,000 distinct CDR3 sequences, around 21% seen once. The V gene's germline CDR1 is ENHRY and CDR2 SYGVKD. The CDR3 spans 12 residues. V trimming: 8 bases; J trimming: 8 bases; junction bases outside the gene matches: 3.

Sequenced input: PBMCs or a T cell subset sorted from them (not recorded which). The sequence was collected from an adult woman who had mild COVID-19 (a few samples of this study predate the infection). Cell type and time point are not known. V and J are TRBV10-3 and TRBJ2-1; TRBD1 matches 10 bases. CDR3 coding DNA: TGTGCCATCGGGACAGGGGACTATGAGCAGTTCTTC. Its translation is CAIGTGDYEQFF.